The 9 T cell receptor beta chains given below trace back to one sample, sequenced in a study of technical replicates of blood from a few donors. The data were produced by immunoSEQ multiplex PCR, yet TCRdb's version contains in-frame clones alone and is incomplete. Among around 84,000 clones listed, around 90% were seen once. Sample: T cells isolated from PBMCs. The receptors derive from a human donor in good health.

V and J are TRBV5-8 and TRBJ1-1; D unclear. The CDR3 loop spans 13 amino acids. The germline V and J ends were trimmed by 1 base and 1 base, with 5 bases remaining between them. From germline, CDR1 is SGHTS and CDR2 YDEGEE. CDR3 sequence: CASSLRGNTEAFF. In DNA, the CDR3 is TGTGCCAGCAGCTTGCGGGGGAACACTGAAGCTTTCTTT.

This sequence joins TRBV14 and TRBJ1-2; no clear D gene. V was shortened by 0 bases and J by 4 bases, with 12 bases between the two germline ends. This CDR3 is 15 amino acids long. Germline CDR1 is SGHDN and CDR2 is FVKESK. CDR3 in amino acids: CASSQDFTAGYGYTF. DNA of the CDR3: TGTGCCAGCAGCCAAGATTTTACAGCGGGCTATGGCTACACCTTC.

This clone was counted a single time. The chain links TRBV18 to TRBJ2-5, with TRBD1 matching over 11 bases. The CDR3 is 15 residues long. J lost 4 bases, V lost 3 bases, and 4 bases had no gene match. Germline V CDR1 and CDR2: KGHSH, LQKENI. The CDR3, as DNA: TGTGCCAGCTCACCCCCGGGGACAGGGGGAGAGACCCAGTACTTC. Protein: CASSPPGTGGETQYF.

The chain couples TRBV11-2 to TRBJ1-6, with a possible D match to TRBD1 (5 bases). In germline, CDR1 is SGHAT, CDR2 FQNNGV. V lost 5 bases, J lost 8 bases, and 13 bases lay in between. This CDR3 has 14 amino acids. The DNA for the CDR3 is TGTGCCAGCAGCCCCCGGGGGAAGGATTCACCCCTCCACTTT. This gives the protein CASSPRGKDSPLHF.

V and J are TRBV19 and TRBJ2-2, with a possible D match to TRBD2 (9 bases). Trimming cost V 5 bases and J 7 bases, with 17 bases left between them. Looked up from germline, CDR1 is LNHDA and CDR2 is SQIVND (reference sequence). The CDR3 extends over 15 amino acids. The CDR3 reads CASSLSSGTGGELFF. The CDR3 DNA sequence: TGTGCCAGTAGTCTCTCTAGCGGGACAGGCGGGGAGCTGTTTTTT.

The genes are TRBV21-1 and TRBJ1-4; no DNA check was done on the table's D call, TRBD1. TRBV21-1 is listed as a pseudogene. The CDR3 covers 17 residues. In DNA, the CDR3 is TGTGCCAGCAGTTCGGGACAGGGGGGGGGTACTAATGAAAAACTGTTTTTT. Its translation: CASSSGQGGGTNEKLFF.

The V gene is TRBV18, the J gene TRBJ1-2; 8 nucleotides match TRBD1. The V gene's germline CDR1 is KGHSH and CDR2 LQKENI. This CDR3 has 15 amino acids. The J segment lost 5 bases and the V segment lost 3 bases, leaving 8 bases of the junction unmatched. CDR3 amino acids: CASSPGTGPEYGYTF. The DNA for the CDR3 is TGTGCCAGCTCACCGGGGACAGGCCCCGAATATGGCTACACCTTC.

The chain recombines TRBV5-1 with TRBJ2-5; no clear D gene. CDR1 is SGHRS and CDR2 is YFSETQ in the germline V gene. V lost 2 bases, J lost 1 base, and 9 bases lay in between. This CDR3 region has 14 residues. CDR3: CASSFVTLQETQYF. The CDR3 coding sequence is TGCGCCAGCAGCTTCGTGACACTCCAAGAGACCCAGTACTTC.

The CDR3 DNA is TGCGCCAGCAGCTTGGAGTACAGGAGCCACTATGGCTACACCTTC. This codes for CASSLEYRSHYGYTF. The chain uses TRBV5-1 and TRBJ1-2, with D possibly being TRBD1 (5 bases). The CDR3 is made up of 15 amino acids. Germline V gene data show CDR1 as SGHRS and CDR2 as YFSETQ. Trimming stripped 0 bases from V and 3 bases from J, with 12 bases between.